Listed here are 25 T cell receptor beta chains from one sample, sequenced in a study of T cell changes during pregnancy in multiple sclerosis. Clones were read by immunoSEQ multiplex PCR, and TCRdb kept only the in-frame ones, dropping some. The sample contains 60,000 to 90,000 clones, 90% to 95% of which appear only once. The sample in question was peripheral blood, obtained after pregnancy. Receptors were obtained from a female donor in good health, enrolled as a control in a pregnancy study.

To note about this clone: Distinct nucleotide sequences in the sample also encode this CDR3. The V call is TRBV7-3, the J call TRBJ1-2; 9 bases agree with TRBD1. Losses at the gene ends were 4 bases for V and 8 bases for J; bases not matched to a gene: 5. Germline V gene data show CDR1 as SGHTA and CDR2 as FQGTGA. The CDR3 loop spans 13 amino acids. The DNA for the CDR3 is TGTGCCAGCAGCTCGGGACAGGGAGGAGGCTACACCTTC. Encoded protein: CASSSGQGGGYTF.

V is TRBV19 and J is TRBJ1-1; unclear D gene. Germline V gene lookup returns CDR1 LNHDA and CDR2 SQIVND (reference sequence). This CDR3 spans 14 amino acids. V lost 3 bases and J 1 base, leaving 9 bases between the germline ends. The CDR3 sequence: CASSMGNSNTEAFF. CDR3 DNA sequence: TGTGCCAGTAGTATGGGCAACTCGAACACTGAAGCTTTCTTT.

The genes are TRBV30 and TRBJ2-7, with D possibly being TRBD1 (6 bases). This CDR3 has 14 amino acids. The V gene lost 3 bases and the J gene lost 5 bases, with 17 bases spanning the gap. CDR1 and CDR2 from the germline V gene are GTSNPN and SVGIG (reference sequence). The CDR3, as DNA: TGTGCCTGGAGCCCAGACGACAGGCTCAACGAGCAGTACTTC. Residues: CAWSPDDRLNEQYF.

This rearrangement joins TRBV5-4 to TRBJ2-3, with 10 bases lining up with TRBD1. With V trimmed by 2 bases and J by 4 bases, 7 bases remained unmatched. Per the germline V gene, CDR1 is SGHNT and CDR2 is YYREEE (reference sequence). This CDR3 spans 16 amino acids. CDR3 nucleotide sequence: TGTGCCAGCAGCTTCCGACAGGGGGCATCGCCAGATACGCAGTATTTT. This codes for CASSFRQGASPDTQYF.

The CDR3 region has the DNA TGCGCCAGCAGCTTGGGCGTGCCGCGGGGCCCCTACGAGCAGTACTTC. Protein product: CASSLGVPRGPYEQYF. The chain links TRBV5-1 to TRBJ2-7; D might be TRBD2 (6 bases). V shed 0 bases and J shed 2 bases, with 15 bases lying between them. CDR1 is SGHRS and CDR2 is YFSETQ in the germline V gene. CDR3 length: 16 residues.

V and J are TRBV6-6 and TRBJ2-1; D is unclear. Trimming stripped 2 bases from V and 4 bases from J, with 15 bases between. The CDR3 totals 16 residues. The germline CDR1 and CDR2 sequences are MNHNY and SVGAGI (reference sequence). CDR3: CASSYPLFRDYNEQFF. The CDR3 bases are TGTGCCAGCAGTTACCCCCTGTTTAGAGATTACAATGAGCAGTTCTTC.

The rearrangement joins TRBV4-3 to TRBJ1-2; perhaps TRBD1 as D (5 bases). The CDR3 contains 13 residues. In germline, CDR1 is LGHNA, CDR2 YSLEER. V was cut by 0 bases and J by 7 bases, with 9 bases left in between. CDR3 sequence: CASSQDRGGGYTF. The CDR3 DNA is TGCGCCAGCAGCCAAGATCGGGGGGGTGGCTACACCTTC.

The chain recombines TRBV27 with TRBJ1-6; 9 bases map to TRBD1. J lost 6 bases, V lost 9 bases, and 6 bases had no gene match. Looked up from germline, CDR1 is MNHEY and CDR2 is SMNVEV (reference sequence). The CDR3 length is 14 residues. In nucleotides, the CDR3 is TGTGCCAGTAAGCAGGACAGGGGTAATTCACCCCTCCACTTT. Encoded protein: CASKQDRGNSPLHF.

This chain uses TRBV5-1 with TRBJ2-1; D not resolved. Trimming took 0 bases from V and 5 from J, leaving 6 bases between them. CDR3 size: 13 residues. Germline CDR1 reads SGHRS; CDR2 reads YFSETQ. The CDR3 DNA reads as TGCGCCAGCAGCTTGGCTATAGACAATGAGCAGTTCTTC. It codes for CASSLAIDNEQFF.

This clone was seen only once. The chain uses TRBV11-1 and TRBJ1-1; maybe TRBD1 (6 bases). V was shortened by 4 bases and J by 5 bases, with 20 bases between the two germline ends. Germline CDR1 and CDR2: SGHAT and FQDESV (reference sequence). This CDR3 spans 16 amino acids. CDR3 protein: CASSSSEGGTRTEAFF. CDR3 coding DNA: TGTGCCAGCAGCTCCTCCGAGGGGGGGACGAGGACTGAAGCTTTCTTT.

The chain uses TRBV28 and TRBJ2-1, with 7 bases identical to TRBD2. This CDR3 comprises 14 residues. J lost 3 bases, V lost 6 bases, and 5 bases had no gene match. Per germline, CDR1 MDHEN and CDR2 SYDVKM. The CDR3 loop is CASSLGGSYNEQFF. CDR3 nucleotides: TGTGCCAGCAGCCTAGGCGGGAGCTACAATGAGCAGTTCTTC.

This sequence joins TRBV5-1 and TRBJ2-5; tentative D call: TRBD1 (5 bases). CDR3 length equals 13 residues. Trimming took 4 bases from V and 2 from J, leaving 9 bases between them. Germline CDR1 SGHRS, CDR2 YFSETQ. In DNA form, the CDR3 reads TGCGCCAGCAGCCCTCAGGGTCAAGAGACCCAGTACTTC. Protein product: CASSPQGQETQYF.

V and J are TRBV19 and TRBJ1-4; a possible D gene is TRBD1 (5 bases). V was pared by 4 bases and J by 8 bases, with 20 bases between. CDR3 length: 16 amino acids. Germline V CDR1 and CDR2: LNHDA, SQIVND (reference sequence). CDR3 sequence: CASSRRARGVEEKLFF. CDR3 in DNA: TGTGCCAGTAGTAGGAGGGCACGAGGGGTGGAAGAAAAACTGTTTTTT.

The genes are TRBV28 and TRBJ2-1, with a tentative D call TRBD1 (8 bases). The germline gives CDR1 MDHEN, CDR2 SYDVKM. The V and J ends lost 6 bases and 5 bases respectively, with 26 bases between them. CDR3 length: 18 residues. CDR3 loop: CASSEAVTGGASNNEQFF. Written as DNA, the CDR3 is TGTGCCAGCAGCGAAGCCGTTACAGGGGGGGCCTCTAACAATGAGCAGTTCTTC.

The chain couples TRBV9 to TRBJ2-3, with D possibly being TRBD2 (5 bases). Per germline, CDR1 SGDLS and CDR2 YYNGEE. V lost 7 bases to trimming and J lost 4 bases, with 16 bases between them. CDR3 size: 14 residues. The CDR3 reads CASSPGRRADTQYF. In DNA, the CDR3 is TGTGCCAGCTCCCCCGGACGGCGGGCAGATACGCAGTATTTT.

CDR3 in amino acids: CASSARQGDPGELFF. CDR3 nucleotides: TGTGCCAGCTCAGCCCGACAGGGAGATCCCGGGGAGCTGTTTTTT. The gene calls are TRBV18 and TRBJ2-2, with 7 bases fitting TRBD1. CDR3 length: 15 residues. V was clipped by 5 bases and J by 6 bases; unmatched bases: 9. Germline V CDR1 and CDR2: KGHSH, LQKENI.

This clone was seen just once. As DNA, the CDR3 is TGCGCCAGCAGCTTGGGGGACAGGGTACCTAATGAAAAACTGTTTTTT. Translated: CASSLGDRVPNEKLFF. V usage is TRBV5-1 and J usage is TRBJ1-4; 9 bases map to TRBD1. Germline V gene lookup returns CDR1 SGHRS and CDR2 YFSETQ. CDR3 length: 16 residues. J was trimmed by 3 bases and V by 0 bases; bases with no gene match: 3.

This rearrangement joins TRBV7-6 to TRBJ2-7; perhaps TRBD1 as D (5 bases). CDR3 length equals 14 residues. The V end was cut by 5 bases, the J end by 4 bases, with 15 bases between. Germline V gene data show CDR1 as SGHVS and CDR2 as FNYEAQ. The chain's CDR3 is CASSGSSAGYEQYF. The DNA for the CDR3 is TGTGCCAGCAGCGGCAGCTCCGCAGGGTACGAGCAGTACTTC.

This clone was recorded once. The chain is built from TRBV2 and TRBJ2-5, with a possible D match to TRBD1 (5 bases). CDR1 and CDR2 (germline): SNHLY, FYNNEI. V dropped 2 bases and J dropped 0 bases, with 13 bases sitting between them. The CDR3 length is 16 residues. The CDR3 loop reads CASSEYLLTDQETQYF. Here the CDR3 DNA reads TGTGCCAGCAGTGAATATTTGTTGACAGACCAAGAGACCCAGTACTTC.

This sequence joins TRBV30 and TRBJ2-1; D gene uncertain. The ends were cut back, 3 bases at V and 2 bases at J, with 17 bases in the middle. There are 16 residues in the CDR3. Looked up from germline, CDR1 is GTSNPN and CDR2 is SVGIG (reference sequence). The CDR3 DNA reads as TGTGCCTGGAGGCCGATCCGCCCTATAACCTACAATGAGCAGTTCTTC. Translation gives CAWRPIRPITYNEQFF.

The chain links TRBV9 to TRBJ1-1; D is possibly TRBD1 (5 bases). Germline V CDR1 and CDR2: SGDLS, YYNGEE. This CDR3 is built from 13 residues. V dropped 4 bases and J dropped 4 bases, with 11 bases sitting between them. This CDR3 is CASSPQGTTEAFF. CDR3 nucleotide sequence: TGTGCCAGCAGCCCCCAGGGAACCACTGAAGCTTTCTTT. Filled out from reference TRBV9 and TRBJ1-1, the complete variable domain reads DSGVTQTPKHLITATGQRVTLRCSPRSGDLSVYWYQQSLDQGLQFLIQYYNGEERAKGNILERFSAQQFPDLHSELNLSSLELGDSALYFCASSPQGTTEAFFGQGTRLTVV.

The gene calls are TRBV9 and TRBJ1-5; 7 positions agree with TRBD1. Germline V lookup: CDR1 SGDLS, CDR2 YYNGEE. The CDR3 contains 14 residues. V lost 2 bases and J lost 11; bases outside the gene matches: 10. CDR3 protein: CASSVNLETGTQHF. CDR3 bases: TGTGCCAGCAGCGTCAATTTGGAGACAGGGACCCAGCATTTT.

This clone was counted a single time. The chain carries TRBV4-2 and TRBJ1-1; 8 bases are shared with TRBD1. CDR1 and CDR2 from the germline V gene are LGHNA and YNFKEQ. The CDR3 has 15 amino acids. J was trimmed by 4 bases and V by 1 base; bases with no gene match: 5. CDR3 sequence: CASSQGDRLGTEAFF. CDR3 nucleotides: TGTGCCAGCAGCCAAGGGGACAGGCTCGGCACTGAAGCTTTCTTT.

The rearrangement links TRBV5-6 to TRBJ1-5; TRBD1 matches 11 bases. This CDR3 is 15 amino acids long. V shed 2 bases, J shed 4 bases, and the junction held 2 bases outside the gene matches. Germline V gives CDR1 SGHDT, CDR2 YYEEEE. The CDR3 DNA follows: TGTGCCAGCAGCTTCGGGACAGGGGGTAATCAGCCCCAGCATTTT. Its translation is CASSFGTGGNQPQHF.

Here the CDR3 reads CASRVGAGAAGANVLTF. CDR3 bases: TGTGCCAGCAGAGTGGGGGCGGGGGCGGCGGGGGCCAACGTCCTGACTTTC. The J gene is TRBJ2-6, the V gene TRBV7-2; possible D gene TRBD2, 7 bases. The CDR3 covers 17 residues. The V end lost 6 bases, the J end lost 4 bases, and 19 bases lay between the germline ends. Germline loops: CDR1 SGHTA, CDR2 FQGNSA.